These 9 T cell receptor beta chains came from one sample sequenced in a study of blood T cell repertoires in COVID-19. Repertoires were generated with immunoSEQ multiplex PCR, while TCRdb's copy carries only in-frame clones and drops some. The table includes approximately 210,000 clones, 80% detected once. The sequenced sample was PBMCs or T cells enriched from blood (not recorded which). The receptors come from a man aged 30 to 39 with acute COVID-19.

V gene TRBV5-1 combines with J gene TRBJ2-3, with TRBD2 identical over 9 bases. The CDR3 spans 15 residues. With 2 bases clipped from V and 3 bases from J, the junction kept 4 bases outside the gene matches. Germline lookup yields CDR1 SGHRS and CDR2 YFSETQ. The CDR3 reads CASSLVSGGTDTQYF. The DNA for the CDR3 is TGCGCCAGCAGCTTAGTTAGCGGGGGTACAGATACGCAGTATTTT. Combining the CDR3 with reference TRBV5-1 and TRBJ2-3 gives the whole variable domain KAGVTQTPRYLIKTRGQQVTLSCSPISGHRSVSWYQQTPGQGLQFLFEYFSETQRNKGNFPGRFSGRQFSNSRSEMNVSTLELGDSALYLCASSLVSGGTDTQYFGPGTRLTVL.

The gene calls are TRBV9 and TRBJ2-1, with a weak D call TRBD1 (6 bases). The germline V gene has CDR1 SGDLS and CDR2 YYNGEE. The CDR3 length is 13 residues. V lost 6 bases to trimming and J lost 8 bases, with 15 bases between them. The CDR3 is CASNRGLGDEQFF. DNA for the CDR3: TGTGCCAGCAATAGGGGGTTAGGGGATGAGCAGTTCTTC.

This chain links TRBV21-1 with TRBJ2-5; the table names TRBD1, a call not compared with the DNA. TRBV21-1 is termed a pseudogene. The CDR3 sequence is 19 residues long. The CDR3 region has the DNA TGTGCCAGCAGCAATCCCCCCGCCTGGGCCGACAGGGGGGTATGGGCCCAGTACTTC. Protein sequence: CASSNPPAWADRGVWAQYF.

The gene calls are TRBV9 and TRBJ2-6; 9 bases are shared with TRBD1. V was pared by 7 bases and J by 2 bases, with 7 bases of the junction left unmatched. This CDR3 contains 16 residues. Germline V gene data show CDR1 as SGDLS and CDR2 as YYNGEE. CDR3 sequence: CASGEQGAAGANVLTF. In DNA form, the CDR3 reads TGTGCCAGCGGCGAACAGGGGGCGGCTGGGGCCAACGTCCTGACTTTC.

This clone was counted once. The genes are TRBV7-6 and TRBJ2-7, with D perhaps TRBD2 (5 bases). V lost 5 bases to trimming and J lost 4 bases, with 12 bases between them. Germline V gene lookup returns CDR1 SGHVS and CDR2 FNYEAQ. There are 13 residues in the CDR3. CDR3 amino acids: CASSPGSLYEQYF. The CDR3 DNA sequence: TGTGCCAGCAGCCCGGGGAGCCTATACGAGCAGTACTTC.

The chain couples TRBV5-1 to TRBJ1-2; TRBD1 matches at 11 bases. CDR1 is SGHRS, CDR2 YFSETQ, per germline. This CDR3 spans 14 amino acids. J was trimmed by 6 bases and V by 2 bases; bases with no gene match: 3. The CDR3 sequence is CASSFGQGANGYTF. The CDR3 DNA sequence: TGCGCCAGCAGCTTTGGACAGGGGGCAAATGGCTACACCTTC.

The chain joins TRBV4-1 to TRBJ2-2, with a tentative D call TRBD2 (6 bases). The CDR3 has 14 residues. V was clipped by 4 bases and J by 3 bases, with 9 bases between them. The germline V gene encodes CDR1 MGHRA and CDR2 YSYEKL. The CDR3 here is CASSPGTDTGELFF. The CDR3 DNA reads TGCGCCAGCAGCCCCGGGACTGACACCGGGGAGCTGTTTTTT.

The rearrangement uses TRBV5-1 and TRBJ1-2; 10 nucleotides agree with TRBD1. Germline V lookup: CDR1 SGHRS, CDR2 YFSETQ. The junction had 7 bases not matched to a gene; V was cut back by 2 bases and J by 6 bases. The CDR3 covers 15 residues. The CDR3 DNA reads TGCGCCAGCAGCTTTGCCCCGGGACAGGGGAATGGCTACACCTTC. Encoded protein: CASSFAPGQGNGYTF.

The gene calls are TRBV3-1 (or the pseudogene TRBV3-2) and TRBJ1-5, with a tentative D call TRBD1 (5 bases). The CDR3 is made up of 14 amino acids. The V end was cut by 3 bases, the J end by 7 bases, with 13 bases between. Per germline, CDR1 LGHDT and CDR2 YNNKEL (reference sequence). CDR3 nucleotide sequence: TGTGCCAGCAGCCATTCAGGGCCGCGGCAGCCCCAGCATTTT. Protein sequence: CASSHSGPRQPQHF.